The entry that follows covers one T cell receptor beta chain sequence. Its antigen is unknown. This entry is derived from a study of T cells after yellow fever vaccination. Study-level findings and limits: Researchers report a weaker secondary response that nonetheless peaked faster, day 5 versus 15.

TCRdb analysed the 5' RACE reads with MiXCR anew, one entry per CDR3 protein. This sample carries a few hundred thousand distinct CDR3 sequences, 13% of them seen once, and the ten largest clones take 0.4% to 0.55%. Germline V lookup: CDR1 LNHDA, CDR2 SQIVND (reference sequence). The CDR3 contains 14 residues. Losses at the gene ends were 3 bases for V and 1 base for J; bases not matched to a gene: 1. Sequencing used CD4+ T cells sorted from PBMCs, obtained 45 days after the yellow fever booster vaccination. V is TRBV19 and J is TRBJ2-3; TRBD1 matches 7 bases. The TCR was taken from a man under 40 who received the YFV17D yellow fever vaccine. CDR3 bases: TGTGCCAGTAGTATCGGACAGGGCACAGATACGCAGTATTTT. Translating it yields CASSIGQGTDTQYF.